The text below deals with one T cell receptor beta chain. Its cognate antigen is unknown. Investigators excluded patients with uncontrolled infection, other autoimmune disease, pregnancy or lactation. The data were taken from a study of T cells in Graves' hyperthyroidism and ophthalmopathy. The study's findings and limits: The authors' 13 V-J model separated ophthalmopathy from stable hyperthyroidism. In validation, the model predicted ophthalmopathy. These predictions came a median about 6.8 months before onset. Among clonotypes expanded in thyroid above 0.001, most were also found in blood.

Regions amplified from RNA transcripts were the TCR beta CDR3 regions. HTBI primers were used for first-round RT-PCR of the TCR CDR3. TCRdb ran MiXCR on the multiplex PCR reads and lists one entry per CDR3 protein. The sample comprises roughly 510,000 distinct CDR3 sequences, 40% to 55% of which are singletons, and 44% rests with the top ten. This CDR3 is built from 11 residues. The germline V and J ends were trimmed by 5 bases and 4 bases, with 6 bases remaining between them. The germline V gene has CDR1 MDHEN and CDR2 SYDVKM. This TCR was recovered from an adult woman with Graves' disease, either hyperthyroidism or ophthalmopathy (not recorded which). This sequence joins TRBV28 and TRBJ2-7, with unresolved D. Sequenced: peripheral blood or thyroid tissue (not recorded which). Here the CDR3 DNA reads TGTGCCAGCAGTCGTCATTACGAGCAGTACTTC. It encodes CASSRHYEQYF.